Described below is a single T cell receptor beta chain sequence and its context. This entry is derived from a study of blood T cell repertoires in COVID-19. Background on the study: Samples representing acute and convalescent COVID-19 were sourced from the United States, Italy and Spain.

The protocol was immunoSEQ multiplex PCR, while the TCRdb copy is restricted to in-frame clones and leaves out a portion. Altogether 88,000 or so clones are present, approximately 90% being singletons, with the ten largest covering approximately 1.2%. V shed 5 bases and J 2 bases; nucleotides not matched to a gene: 6. Per the germline V gene, CDR1 is SGHTA and CDR2 is FQGNSA. The CDR3 has 15 residues. The sample was PBMCs or T cells enriched from blood (not recorded which). The chain is built from TRBV7-2 and TRBJ2-1, with TRBD2 identical over 7 bases. This TCR derives from a woman aged 50 to 60 with acute COVID-19. CDR3 in amino acids: CASSTGLVAYNEQFF. In DNA, the CDR3 is TGTGCCAGCAGCACAGGACTAGTCGCCTACAATGAGCAGTTCTTC. The whole variable domain, filled in from reference TRBV7-2 and TRBJ2-1, reads GAGVSQSPSNKVTEKGKDVELRCDPISGHTALYWYRQSLGQGLEFLIYFQGNSAPDKSGLPSDRFSAERTGGSVSTLTIQRTQQEDSAVYLCASSTGLVAYNEQFFGPGTRLTVL.